A selection of T cell receptor beta chains follows, all from one sample in a study of CD8+ T cells in alopecia areata. The data were produced by immunoSEQ multiplex PCR, yet TCRdb's version contains in-frame clones alone and is incomplete. The repertoire includes some 200,000 clones, around 50% of them detected once, and about 15% sits in the top ten. Sequences were derived from CD4+ T cells sorted from blood, sampled at week 0. Source of these receptors: a human donor with alopecia areata. CDR3s include the opening cysteine and the closing phenylalanine or tryptophan. Part of the rows lack a size; the others show once, few, many or a class for expanded clones.

abundance: NA; v_gene: TRBV7-9; j_gene: TRBJ1-1; CDR3aa: CASSLVRDAEAFF
abundance: NA; v_gene: TRBV18; j_gene: TRBJ2-7; CDR3aa: CASSPGGDYEQYF
abundance: NA; v_gene: TRBV15; j_gene: TRBJ2-1; CDR3aa: CATSREAAGGREQFF
abundance: few; v_gene: TRBV4-1; j_gene: TRBJ1-6; CDR3aa: CASSQDYHRTTMTPLHF
abundance: NA; v_gene: TRBV7-2; j_gene: TRBJ1-3; CDR3aa: CASSFRRTGSGNTIYF
abundance: few; v_gene: TRBV29-1; j_gene: TRBJ2-5; CDR3aa: CSVEDLRVGTQYF
abundance: few; v_gene: TRBV20-1; j_gene: TRBJ2-5; CDR3aa: CSARPQETQYF
abundance: NA; v_gene: TRBV29-1; j_gene: TRBJ1-2; CDR3aa: CSVLTGDGYTF
abundance: NA; v_gene: TRBV7-2; j_gene: TRBJ2-7; CDR3aa: CASSFSGGKTYEQYF
abundance: medium-sized; v_gene: TRBV18; j_gene: TRBJ2-1; CDR3aa: CASSPPSSGGGNEQFF
abundance: NA; v_gene: TRBV18; j_gene: TRBJ1-6; CDR3aa: CASSPPPGTSNSPLHF
abundance: NA; v_gene: TRBV27; j_gene: TRBJ2-2; CDR3aa: CASSLGGHATGELFF
abundance: NA; v_gene: TRBV29-1; j_gene: TRBJ2-3; CDR3aa: CSVDGGSGGADTQYF